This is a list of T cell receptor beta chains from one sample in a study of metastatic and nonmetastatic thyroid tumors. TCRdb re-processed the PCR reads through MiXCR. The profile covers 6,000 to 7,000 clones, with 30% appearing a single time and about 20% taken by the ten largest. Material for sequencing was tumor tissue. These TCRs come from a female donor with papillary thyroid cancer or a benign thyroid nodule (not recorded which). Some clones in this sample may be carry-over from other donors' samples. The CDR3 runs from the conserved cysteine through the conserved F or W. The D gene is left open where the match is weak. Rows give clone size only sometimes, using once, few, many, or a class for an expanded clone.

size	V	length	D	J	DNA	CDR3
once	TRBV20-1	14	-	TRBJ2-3	TGCAGTGCTAGAGCCCCGGCCAGGACAGATACGCAGTATTTT	CSARAPARTDTQYF
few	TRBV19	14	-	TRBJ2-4	TGTGGCAGTAGTATTCTTGGCCTCGAAAACATTCAGTACTTC	CGSSILGLENIQYF
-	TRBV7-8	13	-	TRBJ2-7	TGTGCCAGCAGCGAGCCCCGGGAAGACGAGCAGTACTTC	CASSEPREDEQYF
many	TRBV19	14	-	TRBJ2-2	TGTGCCACCACCCCGGACTATAACACCGGGGAGCTGTTTTTT	CATTPDYNTGELFF
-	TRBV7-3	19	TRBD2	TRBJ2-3	TGTGCCAGCAGCATACCGTATCGCGGGACTAGCGACCCCACAGATACGCAGTATTTT	CASSIPYRGTSDPTDTQYF
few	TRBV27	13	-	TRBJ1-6	TGTGCCAGCACCCTCCGATGGAATTCACCCCTCCACTTT	CASTLRWNSPLHF
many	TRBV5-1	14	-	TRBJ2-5	TGCGCCGGCAGCTTGATCTTCGACGGGGAGACCCAGTACTTC	CAGSLIFDGETQYF
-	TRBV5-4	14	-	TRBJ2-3	TGTGCCAGCAGCAGTACCTACGGTGGGGATACGCAGTATTTT	CASSSTYGGDTQYF
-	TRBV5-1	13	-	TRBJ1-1	TGCGCCAGCAGCTTGGGGATGAACACTGAAGCTTTCTTT	CASSLGMNTEAFF
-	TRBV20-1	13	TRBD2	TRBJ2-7	TGCAGTCCTAGCGGAGAAGACCTCTACGAGCAGTACTTC	CSPSGEDLYEQYF
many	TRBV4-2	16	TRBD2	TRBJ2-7	TGTGCCAGCAGCCAGAACCTAGCGGGCCCCCCCTACGAGCAGTACTTC	CASSQNLAGPPYEQYF
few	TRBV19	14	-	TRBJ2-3	TGTGCCAGTAGTGCCGGTCGGGCCACAGATACGCAGTATTTT	CASSAGRATDTQYF
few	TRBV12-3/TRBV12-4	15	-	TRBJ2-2	TGTGCCAGCAGTTTAGTGGGGGGCATCGGCGGGGAGCTGTTTTTT	CASSLVGGIGGELFF